The present T cell receptor beta chain was sequenced within a study of CD8 T cells in Susac syndrome. The CDR3 consists of 14 residues. CDR1 and CDR2 from the germline V gene are SGHAT and FQNNGV. V gave up 6 bases and J gave up 5 bases; unmatched junction bases: 7. cDNA came from about 0.51 to 1 ug RNA primed by random hexamers. MiXCR, run by TCRdb on the immunoSEQ multiplex PCR reads, gives a single entry per CDR3 protein. The sample shows about 430,000 distinct CDR3 sequences, approximately 89% of them seen only once. This TCR was sampled from a human donor with multiple sclerosis. The chain joins TRBV11-2 to TRBJ2-1; 7 nucleotides agree with TRBD1. The sample taken for sequencing was CD8+ T cells from PBMCs. As DNA, the CDR3 is TGTGCCAGCAGGCCGGGGACAGACCACAATGAGCAGTTCTTC. Amino acids: CASRPGTDHNEQFF. Filled out from reference TRBV11-2 and TRBJ2-1, the complete variable domain reads EAGVAQSPRYKIIEKRQSVAFWCNPISGHATLYWYQQILGQGPKLLIQFQNNGVVDDSQLPKDRFSAERLKGVDSTLKIQPAKLEDSAVYLCASRPGTDHNEQFFGPGTRLTVL.